This T cell receptor (beta chain) appears in the sequencing data of a study of cytomegalovirus exposure and HLA in healthy donors. Study-wide context: In an early release, HLA-typed donors contributed some 80 million unique TCR sequences.

Per germline, CDR1 MDHEN and CDR2 SYDVKM. The CDR3 is 12 amino acids. V shed 1 base and J shed 6 bases, with 7 bases lying between them. A multiplex PCR was run with 60 Vbeta primers and 13 Jbeta primers. Clones were read by immunoSEQ multiplex PCR, and TCRdb kept only the in-frame ones, dropping some. The sample lists about 130,000 clones; around 80% were seen once. Note on this clone: Its antigen remains unidentified.

Findings of the study overall: Across all donors, roughly uniform sequencing depth was an assumption of the presence/absence analyses.

This chain links TRBV28 with TRBJ2-7; D is ambiguous. This clonotype was sampled from a man aged 25 to 40 in good health and CMV-seronegative. Specimen: PBMCs. The CDR3 DNA sequence: TGTGCCAGCAGTTTATCGGAGTCCGAGCAGTACTTC. This encodes CASSLSESEQYF.